This TCR beta chain was recovered during a study of T cells in Graves' hyperthyroidism and ophthalmopathy. In the ophthalmopathy cohort, Clinical Activity Score was at least 3, NOSPECS grade at least 4, and duration under 3 months. Fresh peripheral blood, 10 ml, was the source of the PBMCs. This clonotype has a count of ten or more. Its specificity is not known. TCR beta CDR3 regions were amplified from RNA. HTBI primers drove first-round RT-PCR of the TCR CDR3. One entry per CDR3 protein, called by TCRdb with MiXCR from the multiplex PCR reads. The data contain about 400,000 distinct CDR3 sequences, roughly an eighth of them singletons. Germline V lookup: CDR1 SGHRS, CDR2 YFSETQ. Trimming cost V 9 bases and J 2 bases, with 17 bases left between them. The CDR3 length is 14 residues. Study-wide findings and caveats: In simple terms, a model built on 13 V-J features told ophthalmopathy apart from stable hyperthyroidism. In blood, most of the thyroid clonotypes expanded above 0.001 were also present.

What was sequenced was blood. The V and J genes are TRBV5-1 and TRBJ2-5; D gene ambiguous. The TCR comes from a man in his fifties or sixties with Graves' ophthalmopathy. This chain's CDR3 is CATSRWREQETQYF. The CDR3 DNA reads as TGCGCCACCAGTCGATGGAGAGAACAAGAGACCCAGTACTTC.